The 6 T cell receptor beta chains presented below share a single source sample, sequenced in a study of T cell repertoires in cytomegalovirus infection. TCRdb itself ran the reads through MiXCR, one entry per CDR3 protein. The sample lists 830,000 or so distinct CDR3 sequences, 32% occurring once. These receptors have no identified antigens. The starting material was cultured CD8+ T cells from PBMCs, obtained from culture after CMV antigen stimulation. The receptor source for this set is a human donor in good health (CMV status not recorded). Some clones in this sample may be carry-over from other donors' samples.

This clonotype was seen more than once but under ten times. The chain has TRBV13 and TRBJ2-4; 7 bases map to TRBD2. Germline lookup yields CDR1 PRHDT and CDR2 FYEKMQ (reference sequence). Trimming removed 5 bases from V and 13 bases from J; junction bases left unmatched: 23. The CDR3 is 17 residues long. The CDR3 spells CASSHRSGRGLPSEQYF. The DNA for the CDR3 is TGTGCCAGCAGCCATAGGTCAGGACGGGGACTACCTTCCGAACAGTACTTC. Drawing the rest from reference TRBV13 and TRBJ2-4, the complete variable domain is AAGVIQSPRHLIKEKRETATLKCYPIPRHDTVYWYQQGPGQDPQFLISFYEKMQSDKGSIPDRFSAQQFSDYHSELNMSSLELGDSALYFCASSHRSGRGLPSEQYFGAGTRLSVL.

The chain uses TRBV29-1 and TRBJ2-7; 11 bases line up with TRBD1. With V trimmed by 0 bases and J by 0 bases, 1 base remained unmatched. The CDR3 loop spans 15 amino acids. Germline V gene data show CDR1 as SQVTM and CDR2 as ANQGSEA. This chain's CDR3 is CSVEEDRGHSYEQYF. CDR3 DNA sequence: TGCAGCGTTGAAGAGGACAGGGGGCACTCCTACGAGCAGTACTTC.

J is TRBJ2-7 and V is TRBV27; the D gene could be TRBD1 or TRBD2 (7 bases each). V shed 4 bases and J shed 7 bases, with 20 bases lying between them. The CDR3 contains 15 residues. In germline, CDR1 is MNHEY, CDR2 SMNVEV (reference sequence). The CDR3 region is CASSSPWTGGGEQYF. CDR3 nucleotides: TGTGCCAGCAGTTCCCCTTGGACAGGCGGGGGAGAGCAGTACTTC.

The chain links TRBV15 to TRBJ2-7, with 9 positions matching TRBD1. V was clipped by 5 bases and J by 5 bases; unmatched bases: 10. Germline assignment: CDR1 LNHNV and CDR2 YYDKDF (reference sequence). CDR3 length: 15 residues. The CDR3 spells CATSLHDRGADEQYF. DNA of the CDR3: TGTGCCACCAGCCTACACGACAGGGGGGCCGACGAGCAGTACTTC.

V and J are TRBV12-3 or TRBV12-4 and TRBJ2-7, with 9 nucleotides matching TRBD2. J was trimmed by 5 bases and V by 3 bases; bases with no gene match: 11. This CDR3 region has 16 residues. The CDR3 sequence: CASSFVIPPSGDEQYF. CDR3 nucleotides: TGTGCCAGCAGTTTTGTAATCCCACCTAGCGGGGACGAGCAGTACTTC.

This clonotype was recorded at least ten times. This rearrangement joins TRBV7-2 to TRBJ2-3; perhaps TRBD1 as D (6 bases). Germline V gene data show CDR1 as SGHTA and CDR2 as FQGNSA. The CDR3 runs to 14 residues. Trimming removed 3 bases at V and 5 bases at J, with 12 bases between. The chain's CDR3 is CASSFGGTLDTQYF. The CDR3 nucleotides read TGTGCCAGCAGCTTTGGTGGGACACTAGATACGCAGTATTTT.